This T cell receptor (beta chain) was recorded in a study of T cells in Graves' hyperthyroidism and ophthalmopathy. Turning to the study itself: Specimen type is peripheral blood, collected at initial diagnosis prior to any treatment.

Regarding the study as a whole: Most clonotypes that expanded in the thyroid above 0.001 also showed up in blood.

In making diagnoses, clinical symptoms, serum thyroxine and TRAb, thyroid ultrasound and orbital computed tomography were all used. Blood dates from first hyperthyroidism diagnosis, before any ophthalmopathy symptoms. CDR1 MGHRA and CDR2 YSYEKL come from the germline V gene. CDR3 size: 16 residues. Trimming stripped 0 bases from V and 0 bases from J, with 11 bases between. Researchers took RNA transcripts and amplified the TCR beta CDR3 regions from them. The TCR CDR3 was amplified in a first-round RT-PCR using the HTBI primer set. TCRdb fed the multiplex PCR reads into MiXCR, producing one record per CDR3 protein. The repertoire holds about 400,000 distinct CDR3 sequences, roughly 14% seen once, with about a quarter in the top ten. In regard to this clonotype: Its antigen is not identified.

The sequenced material came from blood. The genes are TRBV4-1 and TRBJ1-1; D is unresolved. The clonotype was recovered from a young woman with Graves' hyperthyroidism that later progressed to Graves' ophthalmopathy. The chain's CDR3 is CASSQEGRLMNTEAFF. CDR3 nucleotides: TGCGCCAGCAGCCAAGAGGGCAGACTGATGAACACTGAAGCTTTCTTT.